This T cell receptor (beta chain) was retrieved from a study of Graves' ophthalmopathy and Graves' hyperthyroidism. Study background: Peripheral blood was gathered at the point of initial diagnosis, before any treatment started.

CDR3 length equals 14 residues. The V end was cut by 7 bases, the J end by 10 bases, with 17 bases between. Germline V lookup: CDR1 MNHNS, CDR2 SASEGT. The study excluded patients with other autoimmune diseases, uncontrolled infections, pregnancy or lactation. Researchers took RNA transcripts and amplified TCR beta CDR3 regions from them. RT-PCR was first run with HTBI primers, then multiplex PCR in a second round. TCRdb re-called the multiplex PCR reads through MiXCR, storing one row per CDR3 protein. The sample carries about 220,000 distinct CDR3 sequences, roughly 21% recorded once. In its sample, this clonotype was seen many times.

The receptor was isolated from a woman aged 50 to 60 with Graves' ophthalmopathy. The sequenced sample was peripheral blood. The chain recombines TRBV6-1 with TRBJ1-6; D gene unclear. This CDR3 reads CASTTDLMGSPLHF. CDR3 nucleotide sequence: TGTGCCAGCACCACGGACCTCATGGGCTCACCCCTCCACTTT.